This TCR beta chain was profiled in a study of T cells in Graves' hyperthyroidism and ophthalmopathy. From RNA transcripts, TCR beta CDR3 regions were amplified. HTBI primers drove first-round RT-PCR of the TCR CDR3. One entry per CDR3 protein results from TCRdb running MiXCR on the multiplex PCR reads. Here the sample spans some 650,000 distinct CDR3 sequences, 15% to 20% being singletons. This CDR3 has 14 amino acids. V lost 5 bases to trimming and J lost 2 bases, with 11 bases between them. Germline V gene lookup returns CDR1 MNHNS and CDR2 SASEGT. The sample comprised blood. The chain employs TRBV6-1 and TRBJ2-3; maybe TRBD2 (6 bases). The clonotype was recovered from a woman in her thirties or forties with Graves' ophthalmopathy. CDR3 residues: CASSPGDFTDTQYF. The CDR3 coding sequence is TGTGCCAGCAGTCCGGGGGACTTCACAGATACGCAGTATTTT.